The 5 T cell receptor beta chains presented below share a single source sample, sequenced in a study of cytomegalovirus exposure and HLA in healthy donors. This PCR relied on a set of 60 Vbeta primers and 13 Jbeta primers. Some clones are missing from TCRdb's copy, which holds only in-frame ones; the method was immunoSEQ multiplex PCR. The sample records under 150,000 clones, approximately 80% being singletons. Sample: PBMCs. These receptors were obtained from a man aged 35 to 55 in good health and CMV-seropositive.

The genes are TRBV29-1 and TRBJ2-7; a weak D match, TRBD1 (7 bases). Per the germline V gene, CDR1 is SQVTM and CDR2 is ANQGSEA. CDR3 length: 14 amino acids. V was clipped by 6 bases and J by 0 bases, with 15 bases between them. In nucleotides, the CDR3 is TGCAGCGTCGCCCGCGGGGACAGCTCCTACGAGCAGTACTTC. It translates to CSVARGDSSYEQYF.

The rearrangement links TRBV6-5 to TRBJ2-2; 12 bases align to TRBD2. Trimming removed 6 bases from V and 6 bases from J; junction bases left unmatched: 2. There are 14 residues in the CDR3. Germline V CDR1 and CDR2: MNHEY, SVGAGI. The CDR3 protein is CASRGLAGSGELFF. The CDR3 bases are TGTGCCAGCAGAGGACTAGCGGGGTCCGGGGAGCTGTTTTTT.

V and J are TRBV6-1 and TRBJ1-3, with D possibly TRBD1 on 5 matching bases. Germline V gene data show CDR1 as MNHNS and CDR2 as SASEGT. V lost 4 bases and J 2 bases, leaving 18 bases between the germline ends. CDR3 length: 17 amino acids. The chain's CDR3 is CASSAQPSDSPGNTIYF. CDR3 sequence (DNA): TGTGCCAGCAGTGCCCAACCATCTGACAGCCCTGGAAACACCATATATTTT.

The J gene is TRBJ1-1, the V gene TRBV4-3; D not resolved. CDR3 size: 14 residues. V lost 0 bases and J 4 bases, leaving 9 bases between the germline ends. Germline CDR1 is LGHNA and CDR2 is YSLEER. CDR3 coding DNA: TGCGCCAGCAGCCAAGAAGGAGCCTCCACTGAAGCTTTCTTT. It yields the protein CASSQEGASTEAFF.

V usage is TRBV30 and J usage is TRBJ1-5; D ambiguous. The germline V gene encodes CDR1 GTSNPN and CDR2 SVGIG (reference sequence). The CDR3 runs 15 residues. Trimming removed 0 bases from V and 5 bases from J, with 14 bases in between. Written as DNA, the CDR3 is TGTGCCTGGAGTGTCGACTGGGAGATGGATCAGCCCCAGCATTTT. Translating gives CAWSVDWEMDQPQHF. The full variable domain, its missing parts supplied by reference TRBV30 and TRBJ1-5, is SQTIHQWPATLVQPVGSPLSLECTVEGTSNPNLYWYRQAAGRGLQLLFYSVGIGQISSEVPQNLSASRPQDRQFILSSKKLLLSDSGFYLCAWSVDWEMDQPQHFGDGTRLSIL.